The 20 T cell receptor beta chains presented below share a single source sample, sequenced in a study of spatial heterogeneity in lung cancer (dated by TCRdb to the late 2010s). Library construction relied on 5' RACE. Reads for this sample came from a NextSeq 500. The public reads were reprocessed in TCRdb via fastp at Q25 and MiXCR, keeping in-frame beta chains. CDR3 protein duplicates are merged, each entry listing the most common genes and DNA. This sample has about 17,000 distinct CDR3 sequences in its table, and 5% to 7.5% of those were observed once. The ten biggest clones cover under 7% of the sample. The sample's time point label, in plain terms: sample taken at primary tumor resection. Here is what the overall study found, with its caveats: The tumor nonsynonymous mutation count correlated with the number of expanded alpha and beta TCRs within the tumor.

These receptors have no identified antigens. The sample consisted of lung tumor tissue, taken at surgery. All receptors derive from a male donor with early-stage non-small cell lung cancer.

This clonotype was recorded many times. The library was designed around alpha chains, so this beta chain is a stray read whose abundance carries little weight. The genes are TRBV6-5 and TRBJ2-3; D unresolved. The V and J ends lost 4 bases and 4 bases respectively, with 12 bases between them. Per germline, CDR1 MNHEY and CDR2 SVGAGI. The CDR3 is made up of 14 amino acids. The CDR3 DNA reads as TGTGCCAGCAGTTCCCAATTAAGTGCAGATACGCAGTATTTT. It codes for CASSSQLSADTQYF.

As regards this clonotype: This beta chain turned up in a library designed for alpha chains; as an off-target read, its abundance says little. This rearrangement joins TRBV13 to TRBJ2-2; maybe TRBD2 (5 bases). Trimming took 5 bases from V and 4 from J, leaving 20 bases between them. Germline-derived CDR1 and CDR2 are PRHDT and FYEKMQ (reference sequence). CDR3 length: 17 amino acids. CDR3 DNA: TGTGCCAGCAGCCGAAGGTCAGAACAACGGGGCACCGGGGAGCTGTTTTTT. Protein product: CASSRRSEQRGTGELFF. The full variable domain, its missing parts supplied by reference TRBV13 and TRBJ2-2, is AAGVIQSPRHLIKEKRETATLKCYPIPRHDTVYWYQQGPGQDPQFLISFYEKMQSDKGSIPDRFSAQQFSDYHSELNMSSLELGDSALYFCASSRRSEQRGTGELFFGEGSRLTVL.

This clonotype occurred many times. This beta chain appears as a stray read in a library generated for alpha chains; its size is not informative. The J gene is TRBJ1-1, the V gene TRBV20-1; 8 bases are a match to TRBD1. The CDR3 contains 14 residues. Trimming cost V 2 bases and J 10 bases; bases outside gene matches: 12. Germline V gene sequence: CDR1 DFQATT, CDR2 SNEGSKA (reference sequence). CDR3 sequence reads: CSARNPTGEARAFF. CDR3 nucleotide sequence: TGCAGTGCTAGAAACCCGACAGGGGAGGCTAGAGCTTTCTTT.

This clonotype occurred many times. With the library built for alpha chains, this beta chain is off target and its frequency is not meaningful. J is TRBJ2-3 and V is TRBV4-2; 8 nucleotides line up with TRBD1. Germline-derived CDR1 and CDR2 are LGHNA and YNFKEQ. This CDR3 contains 15 residues. V was clipped by 4 bases and J by 0 bases; unmatched bases: 3. The CDR3 spells CASSRGQVSTDTQYF. As DNA, the CDR3 is TGTGCCAGCAGCCGGGGACAGGTTAGCACAGATACGCAGTATTTT.

This clonotype was found a few times. This beta chain is an unintended read in a library built for alpha chains; its size means little. This rearrangement joins TRBV29-1 to TRBJ1-4; D is unresolved. Germline CDR1 SQVTM, CDR2 ANQGSEA. Trimming pared 6 bases from V and 8 bases from J, leaving 19 bases between. The length of the CDR3 is 14 residues. The CDR3 DNA reads TGCAGCGTCTTTTTCCCACGAGCGGGGGAAAAACTGTTTTTT. Its translation: CSVFFPRAGEKLFF.

The table lists this clonotype with many counts. Since the library was made to target alpha chains, this beta chain is a stray read and its abundance is not meaningful. V usage is TRBV11-2 and J usage is TRBJ2-1; TRBD2 aligns across 14 bases. V was pared by 7 bases and J by 10 bases, with 12 bases of the junction left unmatched. The CDR3 extends over 16 amino acids. Germline V gene sequence: CDR1 SGHAT, CDR2 FQNNGV. CDR3 DNA: TGTGCCAGCAACCCCTTCGGAGGGACTAGCGGGAGAGAGCAGTTCTTC. Translation gives CASNPFGGTSGREQFF. The entire variable domain, with the rest obtained from reference TRBV11-2 and TRBJ2-1, is as follows: EAGVAQSPRYKIIEKRQSVAFWCNPISGHATLYWYQQILGQGPKLLIQFQNNGVVDDSQLPKDRFSAERLKGVDSTLKIQPAKLEDSAVYLCASNPFGGTSGREQFFGPGTRLTVL.

In its sample, this clonotype was seen many times. Since the library was made to target alpha chains, this beta chain is a stray read and its abundance is not meaningful. J is TRBJ2-7 and V is TRBV28; 9 bases match TRBD1. CDR1 is MDHEN, CDR2 SYDVKM, per germline. Unmatched junction bases numbered 5, after V lost 2 bases and J lost 3 bases. The CDR3 has 15 amino acids. The CDR3 DNA reads TGTGCCAGCAGTTTAAGGACAGGGGTCCGCTACGAGCAGTACTTC. Its translation: CASSLRTGVRYEQYF.

This clonotype was detected many times. Within a library made for alpha chains, this beta chain is off target, and its count is uninformative. J is TRBJ2-5 and V is TRBV9; 11 bases are shared with TRBD2. Looked up from germline, CDR1 is SGDLS and CDR2 is YYNGEE. This CDR3 is built from 17 residues. After removal of 0 bases from V and 5 bases from J, the junction contained 9 bases not matched to a gene. The CDR3 sequence: CASSVDGSGGAFETQYF. CDR3 DNA sequence: TGTGCCAGCAGCGTAGACGGTAGCGGGGGGGCGTTTGAGACCCAGTACTTC.

This clonotype was found many times. For a library built for alpha chains, this beta chain is a stray read; little rests on its size. The rearrangement uses TRBV18 and TRBJ2-7; D gene uncertain. V lost 0 bases, J lost 0 bases, and 3 bases lay in between. The germline CDR1 and CDR2 sequences are KGHSH and LQKENI. The length of the CDR3 is 13 residues. The CDR3 region is CASSPPNSYEQYF. The CDR3 coding sequence is TGTGCCAGCTCACCACCTAACTCCTACGAGCAGTACTTC.

In its sample, this clonotype was seen many times. The library was built for alpha chains, so this beta chain is an off-target read and its size means little. The rearrangement links TRBV3-1 to TRBJ2-5; no definite D call. Looked up from germline, CDR1 is LGHDT and CDR2 is YNNKEL (reference sequence). The CDR3 consists of 19 residues. V was trimmed by 0 bases and J by 0 bases, leaving 20 bases between them. The CDR3 loop reads CASSQELAPYTLNQETQYF. CDR3 coding DNA: TGTGCCAGCAGCCAAGAGTTGGCCCCTTACACTTTAAACCAAGAGACCCAGTACTTC.

This clonotype was detected ten times or more. This beta chain was picked up by a library intended for alpha chains and is off target, so its count carries little meaning. V is TRBV25-1 and J is TRBJ1-1, with D possibly TRBD1 on 5 matching bases. Per germline, CDR1 MGHDK and CDR2 SYGVNS. Between the trimmed V and J ends, which lost 4 bases and 11 bases, there was a span of 26 bases. The CDR3 loop spans 16 amino acids. As DNA, the CDR3 is TGTGCCAGCAGTGCCTGGGGGACCCGAAAATTGACGGGCGCTTTCTTT. It encodes CASSAWGTRKLTGAFF.

This clonotype was detected many times. This beta chain was picked up by a library intended for alpha chains and is off target, so its count carries little meaning. The chain combines TRBV9 with TRBJ2-3, with TRBD2 as a possible D gene (6 bases). Per the germline V gene, CDR1 is SGDLS and CDR2 is YYNGEE. V lost 1 base, J lost 5 bases, and 8 bases lay in between. The CDR3 is 13 amino acids. The CDR3 DNA reads as TGTGCCAGCAGCGTACAGGGAGGAGATACGCAGTATTTT. Translating gives CASSVQGGDTQYF.

This clonotype is deemed medium-sized. This beta chain slipped into a library made for alpha chains as a stray read, so its size is not meaningful. This chain connects TRBV6-5 to TRBJ2-7; TRBD2 aligns across 13 bases. This CDR3 comprises 15 residues. From germline, CDR1 is MNHEY and CDR2 SVGAGI. J was trimmed by 5 bases and V by 6 bases; bases with no gene match: 7. CDR3 DNA: TGTGCCAGCAGAACTAGCGGGAGGGCCTTCCACGAGCAGTACTTC. It encodes CASRTSGRAFHEQYF.

In its sample, this clonotype was seen many times. Little can be read into the size of this beta chain, an off-target read in a library designed for alpha chains. This sequence joins TRBV20-1 and TRBJ2-7, with 8 bases aligning to TRBD2. The CDR3 sequence is 14 residues long. V was pared by 0 bases and J by 4 bases, with 5 bases of the junction left unmatched. The germline V gene has CDR1 DFQATT and CDR2 SNEGSKA (reference sequence). The CDR3 here is CSAREAGGRYEQYF. CDR3 sequence (DNA): TGCAGTGCTAGAGAGGCGGGGGGCCGTTACGAGCAGTACTTC.

This clonotype has more than one count but fewer than ten. This beta chain is an unintended read in a library built for alpha chains; its size means little. This sequence joins TRBV7-2 and TRBJ1-1, with 7 bases that match TRBD1. The CDR3 totals 16 residues. V lost 1 base to trimming and J lost 11 bases; unmatched junction nucleotides: 16. Germline CDR1 SGHTA, CDR2 FQGNSA. CDR3 residues: CASSLVGFEGAFGAFF. For the CDR3, the DNA is TGTGCCAGCAGCTTAGTAGGTTTTGAGGGGGCTTTTGGTGCTTTCTTT.

This clonotype appeared many times. This beta chain represents an off-target read in a library built for alpha chains; its size is of limited meaning. The V gene is TRBV6-6, the J gene TRBJ1-4; 8 nucleotides align to TRBD1. This CDR3 is built from 14 residues. Per germline, CDR1 MNHNY and CDR2 SVGAGI (reference sequence). J was trimmed by 5 bases and V by 7 bases; bases with no gene match: 6. CDR3: CASNPQGENEKLFF. The CDR3 nucleotides read TGTGCCAGCAACCCACAGGGGGAGAATGAAAAACTGTTTTTT.

In this sample, this clonotype turned up many times. This beta chain appears as a stray read in a library generated for alpha chains; its size is not informative. The chain has TRBV6-5 and TRBJ1-6, with TRBD1 matching 10 bases. The CDR3 extends over 16 amino acids. The germline CDR1 and CDR2 sequences are MNHEY and SVGAGI. The V and J ends lost 5 bases and 9 bases, in that order; junction bases with no gene match: 10. The CDR3 sequence: CASSRQGALGFSPLHF. As DNA, the CDR3 is TGTGCCAGCAGTCGACAGGGGGCGTTAGGCTTTTCACCCCTCCACTTT.

This clonotype was recorded many times. This beta chain is a stray read from a library made for alpha chains; its abundance is not meaningful. The chain uses TRBV4-1 and TRBJ2-1; D gene uncertain. V dropped 3 bases and J dropped 5 bases, with 14 bases sitting between them. The CDR3 runs 15 residues. CDR1 and CDR2 from the germline V gene are MGHRA and YSYEKL. CDR3 residues: CASSQIGLGDNEQFF. CDR3 bases: TGCGCCAGCAGCCAGATCGGGCTAGGTGACAATGAGCAGTTCTTC.

This clonotype has a count of ten or more. This beta chain is a stray sequence in a library constructed for alpha chains; its clone size is not meaningful. The V call is TRBV10-3, the J call TRBJ2-3, with D perhaps TRBD2 (5 bases). The CDR3 has 12 residues. Looked up from germline, CDR1 is ENHRY and CDR2 is SYGVKD. V lost 11 bases, J lost 0 bases, and 9 bases lay in between. CDR3 DNA sequence: TGTGCCGCACGCGGGAGCACAGATACGCAGTATTTT. It is translated as CAARGSTDTQYF.

This clonotype was seen many times. As an off-target read in a library built for alpha chains, this beta chain has a frequency of little significance. The chain recombines TRBV6-2 or TRBV6-3 with TRBJ1-1, with 7 bases aligning to TRBD1. V lost 6 bases and J lost 4; bases outside the gene matches: 8. The CDR3 extends over 14 amino acids. CDR1 is MNHEY and CDR2 is SVGEGT in the germline V gene. Here the CDR3 reads CASRSQGRRTEAFF. The CDR3 DNA reads TGTGCCAGCAGGTCACAGGGGCGTCGCACTGAAGCTTTCTTT.